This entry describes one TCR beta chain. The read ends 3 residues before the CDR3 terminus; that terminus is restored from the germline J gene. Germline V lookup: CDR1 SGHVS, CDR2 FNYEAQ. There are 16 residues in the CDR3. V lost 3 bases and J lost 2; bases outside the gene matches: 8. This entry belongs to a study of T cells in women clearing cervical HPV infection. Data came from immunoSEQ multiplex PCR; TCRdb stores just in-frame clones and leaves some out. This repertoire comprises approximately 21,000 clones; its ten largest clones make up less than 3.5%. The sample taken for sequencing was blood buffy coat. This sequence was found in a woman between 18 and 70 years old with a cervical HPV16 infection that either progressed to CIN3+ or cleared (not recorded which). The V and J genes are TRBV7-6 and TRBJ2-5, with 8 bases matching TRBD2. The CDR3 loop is CASSFVGIAGQETQYF. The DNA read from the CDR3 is TGTGCCAGCAGCTTCGTTGGAATAGCGGGACAAGAGACC.